The 26 T cell receptor beta chains below come from one sample, sequenced in a study of a mutant IDH1 vaccine in newly diagnosed glioma. Stated time point: baseline, week 1 (first vaccination visit). This sample's treatment: pre-vaccination baseline after standard-of-care therapy. Clones were read by immunoSEQ multiplex PCR, and TCRdb kept only the in-frame ones, dropping some. The data hold about 36,000 clones, with approximately 92% observed a single time. The material was PBMCs, obtained from a glioma patient treated with radiotherapy, temozolomide or both. The source is a man between 18 and 35 years old with glioma.

The rearrangement joins TRBV28 to TRBJ2-3, with D uncertain. CDR3 length: 14 residues. Germline values: CDR1 MDHEN, CDR2 SYDVKM. V lost 2 bases to trimming and J lost 2 bases, with 8 bases between them. CDR3 in amino acids: CASSLMGFTDTQYF. Here the CDR3 DNA reads TGTGCCAGCAGTTTAATGGGTTTCACAGATACGCAGTATTTT. Using reference TRBV28 and TRBJ2-3 for the parts outside the CDR3, the full variable domain is DVKVTQSSRYLVKRTGEKVFLECVQDMDHENMFWYRQDPGLGLRLIYFSYDVKMKEKGDIPEGYSVSREKKERFSLILESASTNQTSMYLCASSLMGFTDTQYFGPGTRLTVL.

This chain joins TRBV6-1 and TRBJ1-1, with D unresolved. The CDR3 spans 13 residues. With 8 bases removed from V and 0 bases from J, the gap between germline ends came to 10 bases. Germline lookup yields CDR1 MNHNS and CDR2 SASEGT. The CDR3 sequence: CASLQRLNTEAFF. The CDR3 nucleotides are TGTGCCAGCTTACAGAGATTGAACACTGAAGCTTTCTTT.

This clone was counted a single time. The chain employs TRBV4-2 and TRBJ2-1; D unclear. CDR1 and CDR2 (germline): LGHNA, YNFKEQ. Trimming removed 6 bases from V and 0 bases from J, with 15 bases in between. The CDR3 contains 16 residues. Written as DNA, the CDR3 is TGTGCCAGCAGTCGCGACGGATCTAACTCCTACAATGAGCAGTTCTTC. Protein sequence: CASSRDGSNSYNEQFF.

The chain employs TRBV30 and TRBJ1-1; a possible D gene is TRBD1 (5 bases). In germline, CDR1 is GTSNPN, CDR2 SVGIG (reference sequence). V gave up 2 bases and J gave up 7 bases, with 8 bases separating them. This CDR3 contains 11 residues. The CDR3 region has the DNA TGTGCCTGGAGTATGAGGGGTGAAGCTTTCTTT. Amino acid sequence: CAWSMRGEAFF.

The V call is TRBV5-1, the J call TRBJ2-3; 12 nucleotides match TRBD2. From germline, CDR1 is SGHRS and CDR2 YFSETQ. With V trimmed by 0 bases and J by 0 bases, 5 bases remained unmatched. This CDR3 comprises 18 residues. CDR3 amino acids: CASSLGLAGAPSTDTQYF. The CDR3 DNA sequence: TGCGCCAGCAGCTTGGGACTAGCGGGAGCCCCTAGCACAGATACGCAGTATTTT. Full variable domain (remainder filled in from reference TRBV5-1 and TRBJ2-3): KAGVTQTPRYLIKTRGQQVTLSCSPISGHRSVSWYQQTPGQGLQFLFEYFSETQRNKGNFPGRFSGRQFSNSRSEMNVSTLELGDSALYLCASSLGLAGAPSTDTQYFGPGTRLTVL.

The J gene is TRBJ2-5, the V gene TRBV29-1, with TRBD2 matching over 15 bases. The CDR3 loop spans 16 amino acids. V gave up 5 bases and J gave up 2 bases; unmatched junction bases: 6. Germline CDR1 and CDR2: SQVTM and ANQGSEA. The CDR3 nucleotides read TGCAGCGTTACAATAGGGACTAGCGGGAGGCAAGAGACCCAGTACTTC. Protein product: CSVTIGTSGRQETQYF.

This chain links TRBV7-9 with TRBJ2-7; 10 positions agree with TRBD2. This CDR3 contains 14 residues. The germline V gene has CDR1 SEHNR and CDR2 FQNEAQ (reference sequence). The ends lost 6 bases at V and 3 bases at J; junction bases unmatched: 5. The CDR3 region has the DNA TGTGCCAGCAGTTCCGGGACTAGCGTCTACGAGCAGTACTTC. This encodes CASSSGTSVYEQYF.

V and J are TRBV18 and TRBJ1-2; 9 positions agree with TRBD1. V was pared by 0 bases and J by 6 bases, with 5 bases of the junction left unmatched. CDR1 is KGHSH and CDR2 is LQKENI in the germline V gene. The CDR3 consists of 15 residues. CDR3 coding DNA: TGTGCCAGCTCACCACCCGGGACAGGGCGGGATGGCTACACCTTC. Translation gives CASSPPGTGRDGYTF.

The chain has TRBV27 and TRBJ2-7, with 8 bases identical to TRBD2. Germline-derived CDR1 and CDR2 are MNHEY and SMNVEV (reference sequence). The length of the CDR3 is 16 residues. The J segment lost 5 bases and the V segment lost 2 bases, leaving 11 bases of the junction unmatched. CDR3 amino acids: CASSLASGSTIDEQYF. In DNA form, the CDR3 reads TGTGCCAGCAGTTTAGCCAGCGGGAGTACAATCGACGAGCAGTACTTC.

The J gene is TRBJ2-7, the V gene TRBV5-5; no clear D. Trimming removed 0 bases at V and 2 bases at J, with 9 bases between. CDR3 size: 14 residues. Germline V gene sequence: CDR1 SGHKS, CDR2 YYEKEE (reference sequence). In DNA form, the CDR3 reads TGTGCCAGCAGCTTGGAAGGGTTTCCCTACGAGCAGTACTTC. The encoded protein is CASSLEGFPYEQYF.

The V gene is TRBV5-6, the J gene TRBJ2-2; D gene uncertain. CDR1 and CDR2 (germline): SGHDT, YYEEEE. V lost 1 base to trimming and J lost 8 bases, with 3 bases between them. CDR3 size: 11 residues. Here the CDR3 DNA reads TGTGCCAGCAGCTTGAGGGGGGAGCTGTTTTTT. It yields the protein CASSLRGELFF.

The CDR3 sequence: CASGPDAMNTGELFF. Here the CDR3 DNA reads TGTGCCAGCGGCCCAGACGCAATGAACACCGGGGAGCTGTTTTTT. The rearrangement joins TRBV7-2 to TRBJ2-2, with D uncertain. This CDR3 has 15 residues. CDR1 and CDR2 from the germline V gene are SGHTA and FQGNSA. The V end lost 8 bases, the J end lost 1 base, and 14 bases lay between the germline ends.

The chain recombines TRBV30 with TRBJ1-5; D possibly corresponds to TRBD1 (6 bases). The V gene lost 3 bases and the J gene lost 3 bases, with 9 bases spanning the gap. The CDR3 has 13 residues. Germline CDR1 is GTSNPN and CDR2 is SVGIG (reference sequence). This CDR3 reads CAWRAGVNQPQHF. CDR3 DNA sequence: TGTGCCTGGAGGGCAGGGGTCAATCAGCCCCAGCATTTT.

The chain has TRBV18 and TRBJ1-2, with 8 bases lining up with TRBD1. In germline, CDR1 is KGHSH, CDR2 LQKENI. With 3 bases clipped from V and 6 bases from J, the junction kept 12 bases outside the gene matches. The CDR3 totals 16 residues. CDR3 in amino acids: CASSPDRDPLADGYTF. Written as DNA, the CDR3 is TGTGCCAGCTCACCGGACAGGGACCCTTTAGCGGATGGCTACACCTTC. The full variable domain, its missing parts supplied by reference TRBV18 and TRBJ1-2, is NAGVMQNPRHLVRRRGQEARLRCSPMKGHSHVYWYRQLPEEGLKFMVYLQKENIIDESGMPKERFSAEFPKEGPSILRIQQVVRGDSAAYFCASSPDRDPLADGYTFGSGTRLTVV.

The chain couples TRBV14 to TRBJ2-1; 13 bases align to TRBD2. V lost 4 bases to trimming and J lost 7 bases; unmatched junction nucleotides: 4. Germline V gene lookup returns CDR1 SGHDN and CDR2 FVKESK. The CDR3 contains 15 residues. In DNA, the CDR3 is TGTGCCAGCAGCCCCACTAGCGGGAGGGTTAATGAGCAGTTCTTC. Amino acids: CASSPTSGRVNEQFF.

J is TRBJ1-2 and V is TRBV6-5, with D perhaps matching TRBD1 (6 bases). This CDR3 spans 13 amino acids. V shed 6 bases and J shed 2 bases, with 10 bases lying between them. The germline CDR1 and CDR2 sequences are MNHEY and SVGAGI. The CDR3 region is CASSRTANYGYTF. In DNA, the CDR3 is TGTGCCAGCAGCAGGACAGCCAACTATGGCTACACCTTC.

This clone has a single count. This chain joins TRBV6-1 and TRBJ1-1; D not certain. Germline V gene data show CDR1 as MNHNS and CDR2 as SASEGT. V gave up 7 bases and J gave up 0 bases, with 9 bases separating them. The CDR3 totals 13 residues. The CDR3 coding sequence is TGTGCCAGCAAACTACCCGTGAACACTGAAGCTTTCTTT. It specifies CASKLPVNTEAFF.

The chain carries TRBV10-3 and TRBJ2-1, with TRBD2 as a possible D gene (6 bases). In germline, CDR1 is ENHRY, CDR2 SYGVKD. V was clipped by 10 bases and J by 9 bases, with 16 bases between them. The CDR3 contains 12 residues. The chain's CDR3 is CATALRGTEQFF. In nucleotides, the CDR3 is TGTGCCACCGCATTACGGGGGACTGAGCAGTTCTTC.

This clone is a singleton in its sample. The genes are TRBV18 and TRBJ1-1; D is undetermined. CDR1 is KGHSH and CDR2 is LQKENI in the germline V gene. The CDR3 extends over 14 amino acids. Deletions cut 3 bases from V and 0 bases from J, with 8 bases between. The CDR3: CASSPSGLNTEAFF. The CDR3 DNA follows: TGTGCCAGCTCACCGTCAGGCTTGAACACTGAAGCTTTCTTT.

The V call is TRBV29-1, the J call TRBJ1-1, with D unresolved. CDR3 size: 10 residues. The ends were cut back, 3 bases at V and 6 bases at J, with 5 bases in the middle. Germline-derived CDR1 and CDR2 are SQVTM and ANQGSEA. The CDR3, as DNA: TGCAGCGTTGACCTTTCTGAAGCTTTCTTT. This encodes CSVDLSEAFF.

V and J are TRBV6-1 and TRBJ2-1, with D possibly being TRBD2 (5 bases). The CDR3 is 11 amino acids. V lost 9 bases, J lost 2 bases, and 5 bases lay in between. CDR1 and CDR2 from the germline V gene are MNHNS and SASEGT. The CDR3 loop reads CARGAYNEQFF. The CDR3 DNA reads as TGTGCCAGGGGAGCCTACAATGAGCAGTTCTTC.

The rearrangement joins TRBV15 to TRBJ1-5; D is undetermined. Looked up from germline, CDR1 is LNHNV and CDR2 is YYDKDF (reference sequence). V dropped 4 bases and J dropped 2 bases, with 9 bases sitting between them. This CDR3 spans 14 amino acids. This CDR3 is CATSISIGNQPQHF. The CDR3 DNA reads as TGTGCCACCAGCATTTCGATCGGCAATCAGCCCCAGCATTTT.

The chain has TRBV6-6 and TRBJ2-3; no clear D gene. The CDR3 is 13 residues long. Trimming pared 7 bases from V and 3 bases from J, leaving 11 bases between. The germline gives CDR1 MNHNY, CDR2 SVGAGI (reference sequence). CDR3 bases: TGTGCCAGCACCGTAAGGCAGACAGATACGCAGTATTTT. The encoded protein is CASTVRQTDTQYF.

The chain carries TRBV11-2 and TRBJ2-1; 8 bases map to TRBD2. The CDR3 length is 15 residues. Germline trimming cut 5 bases from V and 1 base from J; bases unmatched to any gene: 4. The germline V gene encodes CDR1 SGHAT and CDR2 FQNNGV. The CDR3 loop reads CASSARLASYNEQFF. CDR3 nucleotide sequence: TGTGCCAGCAGCGCCCGACTAGCGTCCTACAATGAGCAGTTCTTC.

The chain uses TRBV9 and TRBJ2-5; 8 nucleotides agree with TRBD2. With 3 bases clipped from V and 4 bases from J, the junction kept 8 bases outside the gene matches. This CDR3 has 15 amino acids. CDR1 SGDLS and CDR2 YYNGEE come from the germline V gene. The CDR3 sequence: CASSGGTSWRETQYF. As DNA, the CDR3 is TGTGCCAGCAGCGGAGGGACTAGTTGGAGAGAGACCCAGTACTTC.

The J gene is TRBJ1-1, the V gene TRBV28, with a tentative D call TRBD1 (6 bases). CDR1 and CDR2 from the germline V gene are MDHEN and SYDVKM. V was trimmed by 3 bases and J by 0 bases, leaving 14 bases between them. The CDR3 is 16 residues long. The CDR3 here is CASSFLGQLLNTEAFF. CDR3 nucleotide sequence: TGTGCCAGCAGTTTCCTTGGACAGCTCTTGAACACTGAAGCTTTCTTT.